Each of the 32 T cell receptor beta chains below was sequenced from the same sample in a study of memory CD4+ T cells and cytomegalovirus serostatus. Data came from immunoSEQ multiplex PCR; TCRdb stores just in-frame clones and leaves some out. Among 40,000 to 45,000 clones listed, about 76% were seen once. The sort gate was single viable CD3+CD4+CD8-CD45RO+ cells for memory CD4+ T cells. The sample consisted of memory CD4+ T cells from blood. These receptors all come from an adult in good health and CMV-seronegative.

The chain has TRBV18 and TRBJ1-6; 7 nucleotides align to TRBD1. Germline assignment: CDR1 KGHSH and CDR2 LQKENI. The CDR3 extends over 14 amino acids. V shed 2 bases, J shed 12 bases, and the junction held 7 bases outside the gene matches. The chain's CDR3 is CASSPGQAREPLHF. CDR3 DNA sequence: TGTGCCAGCTCACCAGGACAGGCAAGGGAACCCCTCCACTTT.

The J gene is TRBJ1-6, the V gene TRBV9, with TRBD1 matching over 9 bases. Germline V gives CDR1 SGDLS, CDR2 YYNGEE. The CDR3 is 16 residues long. The junction had 7 bases not matched to a gene; V was cut back by 0 bases and J by 9 bases. This CDR3 is CASSVAPGQGASPLHF. As DNA, the CDR3 is TGTGCCAGCAGCGTAGCTCCGGGACAGGGCGCTTCACCCCTCCACTTT.

The chain has TRBV5-8 and TRBJ1-3; D is undetermined. This CDR3 region has 12 residues. Germline V lookup: CDR1 SGHTS, CDR2 YDEGEE. Between the trimmed V and J ends, which lost 1 base and 3 bases, there was a span of 2 bases. The CDR3 nucleotides read TGTGCCAGCAGCTTGTATGGAAACACCATATATTTT. This encodes CASSLYGNTIYF.

The V gene is TRBV7-6, the J gene TRBJ2-2; a possible D gene is TRBD2 (5 bases). V was shortened by 5 bases and J by 1 base, with 14 bases between the two germline ends. CDR3 length: 16 residues. The germline gives CDR1 SGHVS, CDR2 FNYEAQ. DNA for the CDR3: TGTGCCAGCAGCCCACAACAGCGGCAGAACACCGGGGAGCTGTTTTTT. It is translated as CASSPQQRQNTGELFF.

The chain joins TRBV30 to TRBJ1-2, with D tentatively TRBD1 (5 bases). This CDR3 is 15 amino acids long. Trimming removed 0 bases from V and 7 bases from J, with 18 bases in between. The germline V gene has CDR1 GTSNPN and CDR2 SVGIG (reference sequence). The CDR3 DNA follows: TGTGCCTGGAGTGTACCCCTCCGGGGGATAATTGGCTACACCTTC. Residues: CAWSVPLRGIIGYTF. Full variable domain (remainder filled in from reference TRBV30 and TRBJ1-2): SQTIHQWPATLVQPVGSPLSLECTVEGTSNPNLYWYRQAAGRGLQLLFYSVGIGQISSEVPQNLSASRPQDRQFILSSKKLLLSDSGFYLCAWSVPLRGIIGYTFGSGTRLTVV.

V gene TRBV2 combines with J gene TRBJ2-7, with D perhaps matching TRBD2 (5 bases). Trimming left V 4 bases short and J 3 bases short, with 10 bases between. Germline V gene lookup returns CDR1 SNHLY and CDR2 FYNNEI. The length of the CDR3 is 13 residues. The CDR3 sequence is CASSGVGDYEQYF. CDR3 sequence (DNA): TGTGCCAGCAGTGGTGTGGGAGACTACGAGCAGTACTTC.

The V gene is TRBV9, the J gene TRBJ2-5; unclear D gene. Trimming took off 0 bases at V and 1 base at J, with 10 bases between the two ends. This CDR3 spans 15 amino acids. CDR1 and CDR2 (germline): SGDLS, YYNGEE. CDR3 residues: CASSVAAIIQETQYF. CDR3 DNA sequence: TGTGCCAGCAGCGTAGCTGCAATTATCCAAGAGACCCAGTACTTC.

The rearrangement uses TRBV11-2 and TRBJ1-1; D may be TRBD1 (5 bases). CDR1 is SGHAT and CDR2 is FQNNGV in the germline V gene. The CDR3 is made up of 13 amino acids. Deletions cut 6 bases from V and 0 bases from J, with 8 bases between. The CDR3 nucleotides are TGTGCCAGCAGTCGACAGTTGAACACTGAAGCTTTCTTT. Protein: CASSRQLNTEAFF. Full variable domain (outside the CDR3, taken from reference TRBV11-2 and TRBJ1-1): EAGVAQSPRYKIIEKRQSVAFWCNPISGHATLYWYQQILGQGPKLLIQFQNNGVVDDSQLPKDRFSAERLKGVDSTLKIQPAKLEDSAVYLCASSRQLNTEAFFGQGTRLTVV.

This chain links TRBV6-1 with TRBJ1-2; D possibly corresponds to TRBD1 (5 bases). This CDR3 contains 13 residues. V was trimmed by 6 bases and J by 5 bases, leaving 13 bases between them. Germline V gene data show CDR1 as MNHNS and CDR2 as SASEGT. CDR3 nucleotides: TGTGCCAGCAGCGGACAAAAAGGATATGGCTACACCTTC. Protein: CASSGQKGYGYTF.

This clone was seen a few times. The chain uses TRBV4-1 and TRBJ1-6, with D perhaps matching TRBD1 (6 bases). Trimming stripped 3 bases from V and 1 base from J, with 13 bases between. Germline CDR1 is MGHRA and CDR2 is YSYEKL. The CDR3 has 17 amino acids. The CDR3 coding sequence is TGCGCCAGCAGCCATGACACAGGGATATCCTATAATTCACCCCTCCACTTT. Amino acids: CASSHDTGISYNSPLHF.

V is TRBV7-3 and J is TRBJ1-1, with D perhaps TRBD1 (6 bases). The CDR3 totals 12 residues. V lost 2 bases to trimming and J lost 11 bases, with 12 bases between them. Germline CDR1 reads SGHTA; CDR2 reads FQGTGA. CDR3 in DNA: TGTGCCAGCAGCTTAGTAGGACAGCAGGCTTTCTTT. This translates into CASSLVGQQAFF.

J is TRBJ2-5 and V is TRBV7-2; TRBD2 matches at 16 bases. Trimming removed 3 bases from V and 4 bases from J; junction bases left unmatched: 2. The germline V gene encodes CDR1 SGHTA and CDR2 FQGNSA. CDR3 length: 16 amino acids. The CDR3, as DNA: TGTGCCAGCAGCTTGGGACTAGCGGGGGGGGCAGAGACCCAGTACTTC. Its translation is CASSLGLAGGAETQYF.

This chain links TRBV11-2 with TRBJ1-4; unclear D gene. Trimming left V 5 bases short and J 8 bases short, with 12 bases between. There are 13 residues in the CDR3. Germline lookup yields CDR1 SGHAT and CDR2 FQNNGV. This CDR3 reads CASSPSQEEKLFF. CDR3 nucleotide sequence: TGTGCCAGCAGCCCATCGCAGGAGGAAAAACTGTTTTTT.

The J gene is TRBJ1-2, the V gene TRBV7-9; the D gene is possibly TRBD1 (6 bases). The CDR3 extends over 16 amino acids. The germline V and J ends were trimmed by 2 bases and 2 bases, with 15 bases remaining between them. Per germline, CDR1 SEHNR and CDR2 FQNEAQ (reference sequence). In nucleotides, the CDR3 is TGTGCCAGCAGCTTATTTGCAGGACAGAGAAACTATGGCTACACCTTC. Translation: CASSLFAGQRNYGYTF.

The gene calls are TRBV10-3 and TRBJ2-3, with D unresolved. The V end lost 2 bases, the J end lost 2 bases, and 17 bases lay between the germline ends. CDR1 is ENHRY, CDR2 SYGVKD, per germline. This CDR3 is 17 amino acids long. The CDR3 region is CAISEDRQFLHTDTQYF. The CDR3 DNA follows: TGTGCCATCAGTGAGGACCGACAATTCCTGCACACAGATACGCAGTATTTT.

The chain recombines TRBV5-6 with TRBJ1-1; TRBD1 matches at 9 bases. Germline CDR1 is SGHDT and CDR2 is YYEEEE. The CDR3 has 19 amino acids. V lost 4 bases and J lost 3; bases outside the gene matches: 19. The CDR3 region has the DNA TGTGCCAGCAGCCCTACCCTGTATACAGGGGGCGGTCGGGACACTGAAGCTTTCTTT. It yields the protein CASSPTLYTGGGRDTEAFF.

This clone was picked up a small number of times. This chain connects TRBV4-2 to TRBJ1-1; TRBD1 is a possible D gene (5 bases). Trimming removed 0 bases from V and 0 bases from J, with 20 bases in between. Germline values: CDR1 LGHNA, CDR2 YNFKEQ. This CDR3 has 19 residues. Here the CDR3 reads CASSQEGGKANNVNTEAFF. CDR3 nucleotide sequence: TGTGCCAGCAGCCAAGAGGGGGGGAAGGCAAACAATGTGAACACTGAAGCTTTCTTT.

This chain connects TRBV2 to TRBJ1-1; D remains ambiguous. V was pared by 6 bases and J by 2 bases, with 10 bases between. The CDR3 loop spans 13 amino acids. From germline, CDR1 is SNHLY and CDR2 FYNNEI. CDR3 nucleotide sequence: TGTGCCAGCAGGCACCCGGCCAACACTGAAGCTTTCTTT. This encodes CASRHPANTEAFF.

For the CDR3, the DNA is TGCGCCAGCAGCCATGGGACTAGCGGACGAGAGACCCAGTACTTC. Translation: CASSHGTSGRETQYF. The chain employs TRBV5-1 and TRBJ2-5; 11 nucleotides agree with TRBD2. The germline V gene has CDR1 SGHRS and CDR2 YFSETQ. Trimming removed 4 bases from V and 4 bases from J; junction bases left unmatched: 6. This CDR3 has 15 amino acids.

The rearrangement joins TRBV2 to TRBJ1-5, with D possibly being TRBD1 (5 bases). The germline V gene encodes CDR1 SNHLY and CDR2 FYNNEI. The CDR3 covers 15 residues. Trimming removed 3 bases from V and 2 bases from J, with 11 bases in between. The CDR3 sequence: CASSDRVGGNQPQHF. The DNA of the CDR3 is TGTGCCAGCAGTGATCGTGTAGGGGGCAATCAGCCCCAGCATTTT.

V usage is TRBV10-3 and J usage is TRBJ1-1; TRBD1 aligns across 9 bases. This CDR3 spans 15 amino acids. Trimming at V came to 1 base and at J to 4 bases, leaving 4 bases not matched to a gene. Germline V gene lookup returns CDR1 ENHRY and CDR2 SYGVKD. CDR3 amino acids: CAISELTGGSTEAFF. The CDR3, as DNA: TGTGCCATCAGTGAGTTAACAGGGGGCAGCACTGAAGCTTTCTTT.

This clone turned up a few times. V usage is TRBV5-1 and J usage is TRBJ1-3; D is undetermined. V lost 0 bases to trimming and J lost 0 bases, with 13 bases between them. The CDR3 contains 17 residues. Germline-derived CDR1 and CDR2 are SGHRS and YFSETQ. The CDR3 is CASSLGGGGFSGNTIYF. CDR3 in DNA: TGCGCCAGCAGCTTGGGTGGTGGAGGGTTCTCTGGAAACACCATATATTTT.

This chain links TRBV9 with TRBJ2-1, with 8 nucleotides matching TRBD2. J gave up 10 bases and V 2 bases, and 11 bases lay outside the gene matches. CDR1 and CDR2 (germline): SGDLS, YYNGEE. CDR3 length equals 15 residues. For the CDR3, the DNA is TGTGCCAGCAGCGTTTCGCACGGGGGGGCAGGGGAGCAGTTCTTC. Its translation is CASSVSHGGAGEQFF.

The gene calls are TRBV6-6 and TRBJ1-3; D perhaps matches TRBD1 (5 bases). The germline gives CDR1 MNHNY, CDR2 SVGAGI (reference sequence). The ends were cut back, 2 bases at V and 3 bases at J, with 14 bases in the middle. CDR3 length equals 16 residues. CDR3 sequence reads: CASSYQGPTLGNTIYF. The CDR3 DNA reads as TGTGCCAGCAGTTACCAGGGACCAACTCTTGGAAACACCATATATTTT.

The chain carries TRBV7-2 and TRBJ1-4, with 7 bases matching TRBD1. This CDR3 has 14 amino acids. Trimming took 4 bases from V and 6 from J; bases not matched to a gene: 5. Germline values: CDR1 SGHTA, CDR2 FQGNSA. The CDR3 reads CASSSGGSYEKLFF. The CDR3 bases are TGTGCCAGCAGCTCAGGGGGTAGCTATGAAAAACTGTTTTTT.

The chain employs TRBV7-6 and TRBJ2-1; 15 nucleotides line up with TRBD2. Per germline, CDR1 SGHVS and CDR2 FNYEAQ. The length of the CDR3 is 15 residues. V lost 5 bases to trimming and J lost 8 bases; unmatched junction nucleotides: 4. CDR3 residues: CASSQGLAGGYEQFF. As DNA, the CDR3 is TGTGCCAGCAGCCAGGGACTAGCGGGGGGTTATGAGCAGTTCTTC. The whole variable domain, remainder taken from reference TRBV7-6 and TRBJ2-1, is GAGVSQSPRYKVTKRGQDVALRCDPISGHVSLYWYRQALGQGPEFLTYFNYEAQQDKSGLPNDRFSAERPEGSISTLTIQRTEQRDSAMYRCASSQGLAGGYEQFFGPGTRLTVL.

The chain recombines TRBV7-9 with TRBJ2-2; tentative D call: TRBD2 (6 bases). The germline V gene encodes CDR1 SEHNR and CDR2 FQNEAQ (reference sequence). V dropped 5 bases and J dropped 5 bases, with 18 bases sitting between them. This CDR3 comprises 16 residues. The DNA for the CDR3 is TGTGCCAGCAGCGCGGGGAGGCAGGGAGTAACCGGGGAGCTGTTTTTT. It encodes CASSAGRQGVTGELFF.

The chain employs TRBV2 and TRBJ1-5; a possible D gene is TRBD1 (5 bases). The CDR3 runs 14 residues. Trimming took 3 bases from V and 4 from J, leaving 10 bases between them. Germline CDR1 and CDR2: SNHLY and FYNNEI. Written as DNA, the CDR3 is TGTGCCAGCAGTGATGGGCGGGGGAATCAGCCCCAGCATTTT. Protein product: CASSDGRGNQPQHF. Full variable domain (outside the CDR3, taken from reference TRBV2 and TRBJ1-5): EPEVTQTPSHQVTQMGQEVILRCVPISNHLYFYWYRQILGQKVEFLVSFYNNEISEKSEIFDDQFSVERPDGSNFTLKIRSTKLEDSAMYFCASSDGRGNQPQHFGDGTRLSIL.

The chain employs TRBV9 and TRBJ2-2; 7 bases match TRBD1. Losses at the gene ends were 7 bases for V and 1 base for J; bases not matched to a gene: 1. In germline, CDR1 is SGDLS, CDR2 YYNGEE. The CDR3 totals 13 residues. As DNA, the CDR3 is TGTGCCAGCGGGACAGAGAACACCGGGGAGCTGTTTTTT. Translation gives CASGTENTGELFF.

The chain has TRBV7-2 and TRBJ1-1; 9 bases map to TRBD1. The V gene end was trimmed by 5 bases and the J gene end by 8 bases; junction bases not matched to a gene: 12. CDR1 and CDR2 (germline): SGHTA, FQGNSA. The CDR3 contains 15 residues. In DNA, the CDR3 is TGTGCCAGCAGCCCCCCGACAGGGGGGTGGGTGGAAGCTTTCTTT. It translates to CASSPPTGGWVEAFF. The variable domain in full, completed from reference TRBV7-2 and TRBJ1-1, reads GAGVSQSPSNKVTEKGKDVELRCDPISGHTALYWYRQSLGQGLEFLIYFQGNSAPDKSGLPSDRFSAERTGGSVSTLTIQRTQQEDSAVYLCASSPPTGGWVEAFFGQGTRLTVV.

This clone was counted between two and nine times. This rearrangement joins TRBV6-1 to TRBJ1-1; D is uncertain. CDR3 length equals 14 residues. CDR1 and CDR2 from the germline V gene are MNHNS and SASEGT. Trimming removed 2 bases from V and 1 base from J, with 8 bases in between. CDR3 protein: CASSERVGNTEAFF. The CDR3 DNA reads TGTGCCAGCAGTGAAAGGGTAGGGAACACTGAAGCTTTCTTT.

The chain joins TRBV6-6 to TRBJ1-2, with no clear D. The germline V gene encodes CDR1 MNHNY and CDR2 SVGAGI (reference sequence). The length of the CDR3 is 14 residues. Trimming pared 2 bases from V and 6 bases from J, leaving 13 bases between. The CDR3 loop is CASSYPASVNGYTF. DNA for the CDR3: TGTGCCAGCAGTTACCCGGCATCAGTGAATGGCTACACCTTC.